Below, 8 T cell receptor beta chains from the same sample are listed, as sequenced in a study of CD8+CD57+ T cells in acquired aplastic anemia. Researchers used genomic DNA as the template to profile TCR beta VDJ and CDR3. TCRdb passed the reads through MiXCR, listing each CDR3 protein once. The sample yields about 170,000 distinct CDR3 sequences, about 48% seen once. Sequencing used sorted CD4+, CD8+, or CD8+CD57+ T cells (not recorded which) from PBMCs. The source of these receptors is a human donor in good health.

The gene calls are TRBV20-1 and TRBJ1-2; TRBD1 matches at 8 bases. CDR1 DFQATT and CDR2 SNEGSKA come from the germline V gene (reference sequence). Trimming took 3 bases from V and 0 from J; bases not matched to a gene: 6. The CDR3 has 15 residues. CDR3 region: CSARAQGDPNYGYTF. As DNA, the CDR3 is TGCAGTGCTAGGGCACAGGGGGACCCTAACTATGGCTACACCTTC.

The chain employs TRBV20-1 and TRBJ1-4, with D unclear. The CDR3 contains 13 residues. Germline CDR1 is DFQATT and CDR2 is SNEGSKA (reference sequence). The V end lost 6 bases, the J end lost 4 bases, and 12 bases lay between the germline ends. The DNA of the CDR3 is TGCAGTGCGAAGGCGGGGAGTAATGAAAAACTGTTTTTT. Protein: CSAKAGSNEKLFF.

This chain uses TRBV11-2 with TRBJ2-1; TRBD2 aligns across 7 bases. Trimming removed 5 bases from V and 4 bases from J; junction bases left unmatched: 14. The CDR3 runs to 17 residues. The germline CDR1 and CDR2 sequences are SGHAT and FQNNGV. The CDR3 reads CASSALWTRQTYNEQFF. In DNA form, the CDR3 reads TGTGCCAGCAGCGCCCTTTGGACTAGGCAGACTTACAATGAGCAGTTCTTC.

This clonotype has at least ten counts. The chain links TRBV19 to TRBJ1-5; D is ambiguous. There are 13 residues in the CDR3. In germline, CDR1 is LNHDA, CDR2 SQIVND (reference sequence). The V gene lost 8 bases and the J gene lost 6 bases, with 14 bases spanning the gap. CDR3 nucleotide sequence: TGTGCCAGTGCTCGCGGGTGGGGTCAGCCCCAGCATTTT. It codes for CASARGWGQPQHF.

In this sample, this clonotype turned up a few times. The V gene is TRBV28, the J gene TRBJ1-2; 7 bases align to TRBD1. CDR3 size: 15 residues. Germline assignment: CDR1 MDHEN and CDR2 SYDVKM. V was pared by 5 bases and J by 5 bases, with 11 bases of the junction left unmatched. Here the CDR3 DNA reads TGTGCCAGCAGTGGCCGGACAGGCCCACGATATGGCTACACCTTC. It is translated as CASSGRTGPRYGYTF.

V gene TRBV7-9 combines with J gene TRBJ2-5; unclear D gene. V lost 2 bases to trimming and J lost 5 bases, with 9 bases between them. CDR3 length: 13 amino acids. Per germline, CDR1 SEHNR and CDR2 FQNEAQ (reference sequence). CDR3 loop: CASSLYDGETQYF. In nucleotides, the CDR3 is TGTGCCAGCAGCTTATACGACGGGGAGACCCAGTACTTC.

As DNA, the CDR3 is TGTGCCAGCAGTTTGTGGGGAAACACTGAAGCTTTCTTT. It is translated as CASSLWGNTEAFF. J is TRBJ1-1 and V is TRBV12-3 or TRBV12-4; D is ambiguous. The V gene lost 3 bases and the J gene lost 2 bases, with 7 bases spanning the gap. This CDR3 contains 13 residues.

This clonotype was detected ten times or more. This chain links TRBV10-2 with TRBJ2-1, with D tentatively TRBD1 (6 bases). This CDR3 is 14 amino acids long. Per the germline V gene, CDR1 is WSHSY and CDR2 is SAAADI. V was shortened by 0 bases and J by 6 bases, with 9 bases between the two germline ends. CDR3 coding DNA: TGCGCCAGCAGTGAGTCCCGGGACACCAATGAGCAGTTCTTC. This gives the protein CASSESRDTNEQFF.